The 27 T cell receptor beta chains reported below all come from one sample, sequenced in a study of blood T cell repertoires in COVID-19. The data were produced by immunoSEQ multiplex PCR, yet TCRdb's version contains in-frame clones alone and is incomplete. The sample has 150,000 to 200,000 clones; under 90% are singletons. The sample taken for sequencing was peripheral blood. These receptors were obtained from a woman between 70 and 85 years old with COVID-19, enrolled during active disease.

The chain is built from TRBV9 and TRBJ2-5, with D possibly matching TRBD1 (5 bases). Germline V gives CDR1 SGDLS, CDR2 YYNGEE. There are 17 residues in the CDR3. V dropped 0 bases and J dropped 7 bases, with 22 bases sitting between them. CDR3 protein: CASSVEVEWGRWGTQYF. The CDR3 region has the DNA TGTGCCAGCAGCGTAGAGGTTGAATGGGGCAGGTGGGGGACCCAGTACTTC.

The chain carries TRBV18 and TRBJ1-1, with TRBD1 as a possible D gene (6 bases). CDR3 length: 16 amino acids. Germline assignment: CDR1 KGHSH and CDR2 LQKENI. Trimming shortened V by 0 bases and J by 0 bases, and 11 bases separated the two germline ends. CDR3 loop: CASSPPQGMVNTEAFF. The CDR3 DNA sequence: TGTGCCAGCTCACCACCACAGGGTATGGTGAACACTGAAGCTTTCTTT.

V and J are TRBV27 and TRBJ2-5; 8 bases map to TRBD2. Germline loops: CDR1 MNHEY, CDR2 SMNVEV (reference sequence). This CDR3 comprises 15 residues. Unmatched junction bases numbered 7, after V lost 6 bases and J lost 1 base. The CDR3 sequence is CASSYQAGAQETQYF. CDR3 DNA: TGTGCCAGCAGCTACCAAGCGGGAGCCCAAGAGACCCAGTACTTC.

CDR3 sequence reads: CASSLGTSIGEQFF. The CDR3 bases are TGTGCCAGCAGCTTAGGGACTAGCATCGGTGAGCAGTTCTTC. The chain couples TRBV5-8 to TRBJ2-1; 9 bases align to TRBD2. The CDR3 loop spans 14 amino acids. CDR1 and CDR2 from the germline V gene are SGHTS and YDEGEE. The junction had 6 bases not matched to a gene; V was cut back by 2 bases and J by 9 bases.

The J gene is TRBJ2-7, the V gene TRBV11-2, with 9 bases identical to TRBD2. Trimming removed 1 base from V and 5 bases from J; junction bases left unmatched: 6. The germline gives CDR1 SGHAT, CDR2 FQNNGV. There are 15 residues in the CDR3. CDR3: CASSLGGTSINEQYF. The DNA of the CDR3 is TGTGCCAGCAGCTTAGGGGGGACTAGCATCAACGAGCAGTACTTC. The full variable domain, completed using reference TRBV11-2 and TRBJ2-7, is EAGVAQSPRYKIIEKRQSVAFWCNPISGHATLYWYQQILGQGPKLLIQFQNNGVVDDSQLPKDRFSAERLKGVDSTLKIQPAKLEDSAVYLCASSLGGTSINEQYFGPGTRLTVT.

The count of this clone is one. V is TRBV2 and J is TRBJ1-2; 7 bases line up with TRBD1. This CDR3 region has 13 residues. Losses at the gene ends were 8 bases for V and 6 bases for J; bases not matched to a gene: 9. The V gene's germline CDR1 is SNHLY and CDR2 FYNNEI. The DNA of the CDR3 is TGTGCCAGCTGGGGACAGAGGATTCATGGCTACACCTTC. This gives the protein CASWGQRIHGYTF.

The chain links TRBV6-5 to TRBJ1-2; 8 positions agree with TRBD1. The V gene end was trimmed by 6 bases and the J gene end by 6 bases; junction bases not matched to a gene: 3. The CDR3 is 12 residues long. Germline lookup yields CDR1 MNHEY and CDR2 SVGAGI. This CDR3 reads CASSPTGDGYTF. CDR3 coding DNA: TGTGCCAGCAGCCCGACAGGGGATGGCTACACCTTC.

The table lists this clone with a count of one. The chain carries TRBV6-5 and TRBJ2-7, with D tentatively TRBD2 (5 bases). The CDR3 spans 15 residues. With 0 bases removed from V and 2 bases from J, the gap between germline ends came to 11 bases. Germline CDR1 is MNHEY and CDR2 is SVGAGI. The CDR3 reads CASSYSKAATYEQYF. The CDR3 DNA is TGTGCCAGCAGTTACTCGAAAGCGGCGACCTACGAGCAGTACTTC.

This clone came up many times. The V and J genes are TRBV6-5 and TRBJ1-1; the D is unclear. The CDR3 consists of 11 residues. Germline assignment: CDR1 MNHEY and CDR2 SVGAGI. V dropped 6 bases and J dropped 11 bases, with 13 bases sitting between them. CDR3 amino acids: CASSQSLGAFF. CDR3 bases: TGTGCCAGCAGCCAATCTCTCGGGGCTTTCTTT.

This chain uses TRBV28 with TRBJ2-7; TRBD2 matches at 13 bases. CDR1 and CDR2 from the germline V gene are MDHEN and SYDVKM. This CDR3 comprises 15 residues. V lost 6 bases and J lost 3; bases outside the gene matches: 5. The CDR3 DNA reads TGTGCCAGCAGCTACGGGACTAGCGGGAACTACGAGCAGTACTTC. Its translation is CASSYGTSGNYEQYF.

The rearrangement uses TRBV6-5 and TRBJ2-1, with 9 bases lining up with TRBD2. With 6 bases clipped from V and 6 bases from J, the junction kept 9 bases outside the gene matches. The CDR3 is 15 residues long. Looked up from germline, CDR1 is MNHEY and CDR2 is SVGAGI. The CDR3 loop reads CASSPRGGGANEQFF. CDR3 coding DNA: TGTGCCAGCAGCCCCAGGGGCGGGGGGGCCAATGAGCAGTTCTTC.

V usage is TRBV28 and J usage is TRBJ1-4, with a weak D call TRBD1 (5 bases). CDR1 and CDR2 (germline): MDHEN, SYDVKM. V lost 6 bases and J lost 6, with 14 bases in between. The CDR3 contains 14 residues. This chain's CDR3 is CASSLRGGDEKLFF. Written as DNA, the CDR3 is TGTGCCAGCAGCCTCCGGGGGGGAGATGAAAAACTGTTTTTT.

This clone was detected once. This chain links TRBV6-2 or TRBV6-3 with TRBJ2-1; 14 bases match TRBD2. This CDR3 region has 16 residues. After removal of 6 bases from V and 6 bases from J, the junction contained 7 bases not matched to a gene. The V gene's germline CDR1 is MNHEY and CDR2 SVGEGT. This chain's CDR3 is CASSAAGLAGANEQFF. The CDR3 DNA is TGTGCCAGCAGCGCAGCGGGACTAGCGGGGGCCAATGAGCAGTTCTTC.

V and J are TRBV7-8 and TRBJ1-3; 9 bases line up with TRBD1. Looked up from germline, CDR1 is SGHVS and CDR2 is FQNEAQ. CDR3 length: 16 residues. With V trimmed by 4 bases and J by 2 bases, 6 bases remained unmatched. The CDR3 loop is CASSWMTGGAGNTIYF. CDR3 nucleotides: TGTGCCAGCAGCTGGATGACAGGGGGAGCTGGAAACACCATATATTTT.

Only one count was recorded for this clone. This sequence joins TRBV28 and TRBJ1-5; D call uncertain. The CDR3 is 13 amino acids. Trimming removed 7 bases from V and 5 bases from J, with 12 bases in between. CDR1 MDHEN and CDR2 SYDVKM come from the germline V gene. CDR3 sequence: CASNLGRYQPQHF. The CDR3 DNA reads as TGTGCCAGCAATCTTGGCAGGTATCAGCCCCAGCATTTT. The full variable domain, rest sourced from reference TRBV28 and TRBJ1-5, is DVKVTQSSRYLVKRTGEKVFLECVQDMDHENMFWYRQDPGLGLRLIYFSYDVKMKEKGDIPEGYSVSREKKERFSLILESASTNQTSMYLCASNLGRYQPQHFGDGTRLSIL.

The chain is built from TRBV3-1 (or the pseudogene TRBV3-2) and TRBJ1-1; possible D gene TRBD1, 6 bases. The CDR3 covers 12 residues. V gave up 1 base and J gave up 11 bases, with 11 bases separating them. Germline CDR1 reads LGHDT; CDR2 reads YNNKEL (reference sequence). The CDR3 nucleotides read TGTGCCAGCAGCCAAGCAGGGGTAGAGGCTTTCTTT. Its translation is CASSQAGVEAFF.

The V call is TRBV9, the J call TRBJ1-1, with 8 bases that match TRBD1. V gave up 4 bases and J gave up 5 bases; unmatched junction bases: 7. Per the germline V gene, CDR1 is SGDLS and CDR2 is YYNGEE. The CDR3 is 14 residues long. The CDR3 sequence is CASSFGQGGTEAFF. DNA for the CDR3: TGTGCCAGCAGCTTCGGACAGGGAGGGACTGAAGCTTTCTTT.

The V and J genes are TRBV12-5 and TRBJ2-3; 7 bases line up with TRBD1. The CDR3 length is 14 residues. Germline V gene sequence: CDR1 LGHNT, CDR2 FRNRAP. After removal of 4 bases from V and 6 bases from J, the junction contained 7 bases not matched to a gene. CDR3 residues: CASGSSDRDDTQYF. The CDR3 DNA reads TGTGCTAGTGGTTCCTCAGACAGGGATGATACGCAGTATTTT.

J is TRBJ2-7 and V is TRBV27; perhaps TRBD1 as D (6 bases). CDR1 is MNHEY and CDR2 is SMNVEV in the germline V gene (reference sequence). This CDR3 is 14 amino acids long. Between the trimmed V and J ends, which lost 6 bases and 1 base, there was a span of 13 bases. Here the CDR3 reads CASSQDRRSYEQYF. The CDR3 DNA reads TGTGCCAGCAGCCAAGACAGGCGATCCTACGAGCAGTACTTC.

V usage is TRBV5-1 and J usage is TRBJ2-3; 10 nucleotides align to TRBD2. CDR1 and CDR2 (germline): SGHRS, YFSETQ. After removal of 5 bases from V and 7 bases from J, the junction contained 16 bases not matched to a gene. The CDR3 runs to 17 residues. The CDR3 DNA is TGCGCCAGCAGTCACAAAACCTCCGGGACTAGCGCCAATACGCAGTATTTT. Translating it yields CASSHKTSGTSANTQYF. The variable domain in full, completed from reference TRBV5-1 and TRBJ2-3, reads KAGVTQTPRYLIKTRGQQVTLSCSPISGHRSVSWYQQTPGQGLQFLFEYFSETQRNKGNFPGRFSGRQFSNSRSEMNVSTLELGDSALYLCASSHKTSGTSANTQYFGPGTRLTVL.

The chain employs TRBV5-6 and TRBJ2-3; no definite D call. V was trimmed by 5 bases and J by 2 bases, leaving 3 bases between them. This CDR3 is built from 11 residues. Germline V CDR1 and CDR2: SGHDT, YYEEEE. The CDR3 loop reads CASSLTDTQYF. CDR3 in DNA: TGTGCCAGCAGTCTCACAGATACGCAGTATTTT.

Only a few counts were recorded for this clone. V usage is TRBV7-7 and J usage is TRBJ1-1; D is undetermined. Trimming stripped 5 bases from V and 2 bases from J, with 9 bases between. CDR1 SSHAT and CDR2 FNYEAQ come from the germline V gene (reference sequence). The CDR3 has 13 amino acids. In DNA, the CDR3 is TGTGCCAGCAGCAAGACTGTCAACACTGAAGCTTTCTTT. Translation gives CASSKTVNTEAFF.

This chain connects TRBV18 to TRBJ1-5, with a possible D match to TRBD1 (6 bases). Deletions cut 3 bases from V and 6 bases from J, with 9 bases between. Germline values: CDR1 KGHSH, CDR2 LQKENI. The CDR3 totals 13 residues. The CDR3 nucleotides are TGTGCCAGCTCACCTGGGGGCCTTCAGCCCCAGCATTTT. Its protein is CASSPGGLQPQHF.

The chain uses TRBV9 and TRBJ1-1; D gene uncertain. Trimming cost V 4 bases and J 3 bases, with 13 bases left between them. CDR3 length equals 14 residues. Germline values: CDR1 SGDLS, CDR2 YYNGEE. The CDR3 coding sequence is TGTGCCAGCAGCTCCGACGTGAGGGACACTGAAGCTTTCTTT. It is translated as CASSSDVRDTEAFF.

This chain uses TRBV5-1 with TRBJ1-1; the D gene is possibly TRBD1 (6 bases). The CDR3 runs 12 residues. Germline-derived CDR1 and CDR2 are SGHRS and YFSETQ. V lost 2 bases to trimming and J lost 10 bases, with 12 bases between them. As DNA, the CDR3 is TGCGCCAGCAGCTTACAGGGCAGGTTAGCTTTCTTT. It codes for CASSLQGRLAFF. Full variable domain (missing parts from reference TRBV5-1 and TRBJ1-1): KAGVTQTPRYLIKTRGQQVTLSCSPISGHRSVSWYQQTPGQGLQFLFEYFSETQRNKGNFPGRFSGRQFSNSRSEMNVSTLELGDSALYLCASSLQGRLAFFGQGTRLTVV.

This chain joins TRBV5-1 and TRBJ2-7; tentatively, D is TRBD1 (5 bases). CDR3 size: 14 residues. CDR1 and CDR2 (germline): SGHRS, YFSETQ. The V gene lost 4 bases and the J gene lost 0 bases, with 11 bases spanning the gap. CDR3 nucleotides: TGCGCCAGCAGCACAGGTTCCACCTCCTACGAGCAGTACTTC. As protein: CASSTGSTSYEQYF. The variable domain in full, with the rest retrieved from reference TRBV5-1 and TRBJ2-7, is KAGVTQTPRYLIKTRGQQVTLSCSPISGHRSVSWYQQTPGQGLQFLFEYFSETQRNKGNFPGRFSGRQFSNSRSEMNVSTLELGDSALYLCASSTGSTSYEQYFGPGTRLTVT.

This sequence joins TRBV6-5 and TRBJ1-3; TRBD1 matches at 7 bases. The CDR3 extends over 14 amino acids. CDR1 is MNHEY, CDR2 SVGAGI, per germline. Germline trimming cut 6 bases from V and 0 bases from J; bases unmatched to any gene: 2. CDR3 region: CASRAGGSGNTIYF. CDR3 coding DNA: TGTGCCAGCAGAGCAGGGGGCTCTGGAAACACCATATATTTT.